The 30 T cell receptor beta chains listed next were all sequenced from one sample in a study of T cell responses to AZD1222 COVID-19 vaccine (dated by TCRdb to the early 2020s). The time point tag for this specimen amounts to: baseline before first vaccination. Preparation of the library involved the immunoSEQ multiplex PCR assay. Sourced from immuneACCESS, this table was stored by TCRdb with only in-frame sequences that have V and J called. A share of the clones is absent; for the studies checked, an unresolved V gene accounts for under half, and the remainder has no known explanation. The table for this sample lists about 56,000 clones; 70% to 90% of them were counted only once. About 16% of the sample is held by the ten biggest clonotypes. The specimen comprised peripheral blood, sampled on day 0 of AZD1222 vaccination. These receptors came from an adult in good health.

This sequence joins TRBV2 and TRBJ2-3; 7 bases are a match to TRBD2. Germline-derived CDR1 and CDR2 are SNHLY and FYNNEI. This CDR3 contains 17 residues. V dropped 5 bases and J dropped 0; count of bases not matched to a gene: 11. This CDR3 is CASSWPGRAPSTDTQYF. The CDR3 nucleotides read TGTGCCAGCAGTTGGCCAGGGAGGGCACCTAGCACAGATACGCAGTATTTT.

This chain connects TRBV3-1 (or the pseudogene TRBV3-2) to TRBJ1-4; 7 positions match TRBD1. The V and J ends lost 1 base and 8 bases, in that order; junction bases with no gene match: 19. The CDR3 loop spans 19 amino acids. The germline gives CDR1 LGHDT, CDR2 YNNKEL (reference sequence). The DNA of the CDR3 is TGTGCCAGCAGCCAAGGTGGCAGGGGGTATGGGGGCCACGGGGAAAAACTGTTTTTT. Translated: CASSQGGRGYGGHGEKLFF.

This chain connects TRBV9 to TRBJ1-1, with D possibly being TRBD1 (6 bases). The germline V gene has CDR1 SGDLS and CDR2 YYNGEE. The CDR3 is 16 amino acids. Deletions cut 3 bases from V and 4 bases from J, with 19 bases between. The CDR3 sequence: CASSDDWGAPGTEAFF. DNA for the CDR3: TGTGCCAGCAGCGATGATTGGGGGGCCCCGGGCACTGAAGCTTTCTTT.

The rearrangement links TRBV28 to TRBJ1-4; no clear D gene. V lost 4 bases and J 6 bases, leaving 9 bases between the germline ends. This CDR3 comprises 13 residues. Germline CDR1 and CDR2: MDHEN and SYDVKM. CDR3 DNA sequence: TGTGCCAGCAGTTCTTTTACATATGAAAAACTGTTTTTT. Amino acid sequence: CASSSFTYEKLFF.

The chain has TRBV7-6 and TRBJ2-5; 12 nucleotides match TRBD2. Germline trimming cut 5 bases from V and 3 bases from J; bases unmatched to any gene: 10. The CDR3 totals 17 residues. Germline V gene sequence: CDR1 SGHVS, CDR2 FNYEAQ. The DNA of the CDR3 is TGTGCCAGCAGCCGAGATTTGAGACTAGCGGGGGAAGAGACCCAGTACTTC. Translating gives CASSRDLRLAGEETQYF. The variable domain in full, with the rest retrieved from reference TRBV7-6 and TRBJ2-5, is GAGVSQSPRYKVTKRGQDVALRCDPISGHVSLYWYRQALGQGPEFLTYFNYEAQQDKSGLPNDRFSAERPEGSISTLTIQRTEQRDSAMYRCASSRDLRLAGEETQYFGPGTRLLVL.

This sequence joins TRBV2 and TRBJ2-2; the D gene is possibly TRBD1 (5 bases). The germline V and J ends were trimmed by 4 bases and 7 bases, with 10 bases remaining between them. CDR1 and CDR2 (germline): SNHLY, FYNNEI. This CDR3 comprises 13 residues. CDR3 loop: CASSAKGVGELFF. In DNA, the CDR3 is TGTGCCAGCAGTGCCAAAGGGGTCGGGGAGCTGTTTTTT. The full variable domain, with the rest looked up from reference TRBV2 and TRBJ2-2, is EPEVTQTPSHQVTQMGQEVILRCVPISNHLYFYWYRQILGQKVEFLVSFYNNEISEKSEIFDDQFSVERPDGSNFTLKIRSTKLEDSAMYFCASSAKGVGELFFGEGSRLTVL.

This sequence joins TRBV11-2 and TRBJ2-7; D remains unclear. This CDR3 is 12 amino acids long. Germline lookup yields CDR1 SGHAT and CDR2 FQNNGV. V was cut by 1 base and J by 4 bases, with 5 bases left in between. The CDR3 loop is CASSLGDYEQYF. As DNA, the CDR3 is TGTGCCAGCAGCTTAGGGGATTACGAGCAGTACTTC.

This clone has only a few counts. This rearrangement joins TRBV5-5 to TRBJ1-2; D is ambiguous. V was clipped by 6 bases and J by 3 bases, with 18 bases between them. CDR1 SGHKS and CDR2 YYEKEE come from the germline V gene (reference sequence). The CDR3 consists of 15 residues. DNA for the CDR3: TGTGCCAGCAACCAGGCCGGGTGGCAAGACTATGGCTACACCTTC. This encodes CASNQAGWQDYGYTF.

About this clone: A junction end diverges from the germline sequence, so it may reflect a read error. DNA for the CDR3: TGTGCTAGCAGCTTAGTTGGGGGGCATGACAGGAGCAATCAGCCCCAGCATTTT. This codes for CASSLVGGHDRSNQPQHF. V is TRBV7-7 and J is TRBJ1-5; maybe TRBD1 (6 bases). Germline values: CDR1 SSHAT, CDR2 FNYEAQ (reference sequence). CDR3 length equals 18 residues.

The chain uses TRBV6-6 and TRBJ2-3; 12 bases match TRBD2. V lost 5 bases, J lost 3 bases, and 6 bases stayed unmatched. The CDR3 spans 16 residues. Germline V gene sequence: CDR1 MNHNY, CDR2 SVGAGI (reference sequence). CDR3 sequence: CASSTRTSGTTDTQYF. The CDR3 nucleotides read TGTGCCAGCAGTACGCGGACTAGCGGGACGACAGATACGCAGTATTTT.

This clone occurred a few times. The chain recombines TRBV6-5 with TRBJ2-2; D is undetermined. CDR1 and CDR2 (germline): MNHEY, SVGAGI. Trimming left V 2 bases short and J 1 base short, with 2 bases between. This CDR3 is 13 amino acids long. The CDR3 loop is CASSYENTGELFF. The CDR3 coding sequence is TGTGCCAGCAGTTACGAGAACACCGGGGAGCTGTTTTTT.

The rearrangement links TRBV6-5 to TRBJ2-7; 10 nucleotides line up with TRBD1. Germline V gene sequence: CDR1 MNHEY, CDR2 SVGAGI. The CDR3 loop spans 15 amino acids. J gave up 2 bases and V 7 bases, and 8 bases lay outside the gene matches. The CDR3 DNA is TGTGCCAGCATGCCCCGGGACAGGGGAACCTACGAGCAGTACTTC. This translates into CASMPRDRGTYEQYF.

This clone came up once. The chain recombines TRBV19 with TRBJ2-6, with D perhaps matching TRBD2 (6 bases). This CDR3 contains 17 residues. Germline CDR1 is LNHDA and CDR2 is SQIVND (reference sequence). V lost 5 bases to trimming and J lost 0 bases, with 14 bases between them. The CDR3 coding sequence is TGTGCCAGTAGTGCGGGGAGAGTTGGCTCTGGGGCCAACGTCCTGACTTTC. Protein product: CASSAGRVGSGANVLTF.

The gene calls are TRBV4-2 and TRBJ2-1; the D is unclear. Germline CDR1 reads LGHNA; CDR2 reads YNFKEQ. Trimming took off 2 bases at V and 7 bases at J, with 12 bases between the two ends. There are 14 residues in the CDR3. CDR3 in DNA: TGTGCCAGCAGCCAAAGCAGGTATGAAAATGAGCAGTTCTTC. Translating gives CASSQSRYENEQFF.

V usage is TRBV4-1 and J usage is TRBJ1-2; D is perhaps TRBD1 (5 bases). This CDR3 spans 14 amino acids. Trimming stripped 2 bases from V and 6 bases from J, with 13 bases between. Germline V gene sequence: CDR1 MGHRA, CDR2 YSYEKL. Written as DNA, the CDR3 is TGCGCCAGCAGCCAACCGGGGACCGCGGATGGCTACACCTTC. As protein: CASSQPGTADGYTF.

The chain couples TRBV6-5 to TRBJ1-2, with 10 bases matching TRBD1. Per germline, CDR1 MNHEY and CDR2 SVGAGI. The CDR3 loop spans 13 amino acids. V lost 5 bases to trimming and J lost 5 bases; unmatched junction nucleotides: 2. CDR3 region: CASSRTGGYGYTF. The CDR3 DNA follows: TGTGCCAGCAGTCGGACAGGGGGATATGGCTACACCTTC.

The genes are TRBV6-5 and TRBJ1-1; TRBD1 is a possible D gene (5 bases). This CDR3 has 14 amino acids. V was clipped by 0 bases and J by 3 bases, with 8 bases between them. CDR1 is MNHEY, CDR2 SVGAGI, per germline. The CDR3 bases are TGTGCCAGCAGTTACTCGGGCAGGGACACTGAAGCTTTCTTT. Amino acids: CASSYSGRDTEAFF.

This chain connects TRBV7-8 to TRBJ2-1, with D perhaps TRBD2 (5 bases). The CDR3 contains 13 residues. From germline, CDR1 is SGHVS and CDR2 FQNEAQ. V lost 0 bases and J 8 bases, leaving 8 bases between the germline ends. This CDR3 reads CASSLAPGYEQFF. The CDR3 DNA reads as TGTGCCAGCAGCTTAGCGCCGGGGTATGAGCAGTTCTTC.

The CDR3 DNA follows: TGTGCCAGCAGCCAAGGGCAAACAGGCAAAGCTTTCTTT. Its protein is CASSQGQTGKAFF. The rearrangement links TRBV3-1 (or the pseudogene TRBV3-2) to TRBJ1-1; D possibly corresponds to TRBD1 (5 bases). The CDR3 covers 13 residues. CDR1 LGHDT and CDR2 YNNKEL come from the germline V gene (reference sequence). V was shortened by 1 base and J by 9 bases, with 12 bases between the two germline ends.

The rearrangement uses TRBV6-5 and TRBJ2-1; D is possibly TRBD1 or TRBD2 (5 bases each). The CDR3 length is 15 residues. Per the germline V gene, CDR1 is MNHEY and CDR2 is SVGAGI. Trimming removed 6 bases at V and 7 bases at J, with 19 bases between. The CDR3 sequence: CASRAGTGNQNEQFF. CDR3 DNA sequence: TGTGCCAGCAGAGCCGGGACGGGTAACCAAAATGAGCAGTTCTTC.

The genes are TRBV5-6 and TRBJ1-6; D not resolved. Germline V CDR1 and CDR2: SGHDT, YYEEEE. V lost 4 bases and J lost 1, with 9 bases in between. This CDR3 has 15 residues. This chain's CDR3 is CASSREGSYNSPLHF. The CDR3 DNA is TGTGCCAGCAGCAGGGAAGGGTCCTATAATTCACCCCTCCACTTT.

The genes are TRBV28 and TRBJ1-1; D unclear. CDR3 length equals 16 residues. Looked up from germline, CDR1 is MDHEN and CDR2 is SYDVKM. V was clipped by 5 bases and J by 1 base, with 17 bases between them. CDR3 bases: TGTGCCAGCAGTCCCCCGACTCCCCAGACGAACACTGAAGCTTTCTTT. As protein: CASSPPTPQTNTEAFF.

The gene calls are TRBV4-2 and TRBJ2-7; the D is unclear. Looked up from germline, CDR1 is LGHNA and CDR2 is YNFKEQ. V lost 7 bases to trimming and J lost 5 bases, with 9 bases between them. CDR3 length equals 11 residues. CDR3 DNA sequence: TGTGCCAGCAACCGCCTTGACGAGCAGTACTTC. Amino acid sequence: CASNRLDEQYF.

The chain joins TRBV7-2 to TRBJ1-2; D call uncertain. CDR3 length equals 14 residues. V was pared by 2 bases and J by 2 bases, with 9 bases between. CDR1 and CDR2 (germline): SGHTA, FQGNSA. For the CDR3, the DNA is TGTGCCAGCAGCTTATTTGCAGGAAACTATGGCTACACCTTC. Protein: CASSLFAGNYGYTF.

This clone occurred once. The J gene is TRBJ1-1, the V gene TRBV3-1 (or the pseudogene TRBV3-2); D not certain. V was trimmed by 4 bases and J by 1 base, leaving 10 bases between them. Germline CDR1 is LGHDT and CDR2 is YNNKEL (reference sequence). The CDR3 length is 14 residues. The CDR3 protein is CASSRGGRNTEAFF. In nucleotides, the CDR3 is TGTGCCAGCAGCCGCGGAGGAAGGAACACTGAAGCTTTCTTT.

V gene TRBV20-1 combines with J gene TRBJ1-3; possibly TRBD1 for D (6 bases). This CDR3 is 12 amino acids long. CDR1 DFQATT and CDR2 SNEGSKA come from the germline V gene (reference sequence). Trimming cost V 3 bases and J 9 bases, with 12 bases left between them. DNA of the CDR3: TGCAGTGCTAGTTCGGAGGGGGGCACCATATATTTT. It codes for CSASSEGGTIYF.

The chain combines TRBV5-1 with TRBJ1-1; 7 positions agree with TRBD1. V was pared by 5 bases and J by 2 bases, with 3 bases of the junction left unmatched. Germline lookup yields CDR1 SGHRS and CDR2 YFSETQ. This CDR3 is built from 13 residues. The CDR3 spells CASSRDSNTEAFF. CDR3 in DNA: TGCGCCAGCAGTAGGGACAGTAACACTGAAGCTTTCTTT.

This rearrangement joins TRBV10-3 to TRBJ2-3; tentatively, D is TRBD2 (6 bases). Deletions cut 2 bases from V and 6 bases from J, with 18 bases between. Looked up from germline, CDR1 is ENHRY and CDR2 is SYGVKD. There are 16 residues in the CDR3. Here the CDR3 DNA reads TGTGCCATCAGTGAGCCCCCAACGGGGGTTATTGATACGCAGTATTTT. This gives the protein CAISEPPTGVIDTQYF.

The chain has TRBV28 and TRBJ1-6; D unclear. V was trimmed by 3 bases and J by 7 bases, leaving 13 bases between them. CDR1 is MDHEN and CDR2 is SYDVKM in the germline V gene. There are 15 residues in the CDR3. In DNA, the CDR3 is TGTGCCAGCAGTTTCTCCCGTGGAAGGAATTCACCCCTCCACTTT. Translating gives CASSFSRGRNSPLHF.

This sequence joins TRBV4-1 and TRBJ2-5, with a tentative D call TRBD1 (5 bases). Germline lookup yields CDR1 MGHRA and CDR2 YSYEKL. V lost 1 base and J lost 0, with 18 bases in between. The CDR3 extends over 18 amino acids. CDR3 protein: CASSQVFQGLPYQETQYF. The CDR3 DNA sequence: TGCGCCAGCAGCCAAGTTTTCCAGGGCCTCCCGTACCAAGAGACCCAGTACTTC.